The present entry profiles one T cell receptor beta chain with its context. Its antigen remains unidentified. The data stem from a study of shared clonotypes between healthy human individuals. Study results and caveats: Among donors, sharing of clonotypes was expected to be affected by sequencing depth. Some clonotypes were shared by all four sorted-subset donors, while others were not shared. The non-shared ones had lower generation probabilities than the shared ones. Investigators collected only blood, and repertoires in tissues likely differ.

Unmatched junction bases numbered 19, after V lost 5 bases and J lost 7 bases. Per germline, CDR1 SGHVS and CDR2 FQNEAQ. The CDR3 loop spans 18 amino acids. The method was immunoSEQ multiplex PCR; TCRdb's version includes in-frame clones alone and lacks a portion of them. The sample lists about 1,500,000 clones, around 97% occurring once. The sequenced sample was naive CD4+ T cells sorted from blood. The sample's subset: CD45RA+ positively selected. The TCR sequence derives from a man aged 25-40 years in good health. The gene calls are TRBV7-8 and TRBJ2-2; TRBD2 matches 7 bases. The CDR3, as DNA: TGTGCCAGCAGCCAAAGGGTGGGGCTAGCGGCCTTAAGCGGGGAGCTGTTTTTT. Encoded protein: CASSQRVGLAALSGELFF.